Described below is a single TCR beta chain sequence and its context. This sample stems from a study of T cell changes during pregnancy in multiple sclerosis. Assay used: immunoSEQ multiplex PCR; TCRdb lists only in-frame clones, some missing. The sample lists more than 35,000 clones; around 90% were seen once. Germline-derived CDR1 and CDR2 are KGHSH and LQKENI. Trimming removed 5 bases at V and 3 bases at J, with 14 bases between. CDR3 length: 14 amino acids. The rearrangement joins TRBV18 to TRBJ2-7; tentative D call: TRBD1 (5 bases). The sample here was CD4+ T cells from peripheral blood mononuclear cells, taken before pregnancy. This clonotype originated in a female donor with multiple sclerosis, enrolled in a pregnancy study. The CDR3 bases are TGTGCCAGCTCAACAAGCTTGACAGACTACGAGCAGTACTTC. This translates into CASSTSLTDYEQYF.